A selection of T cell receptor beta chains follows, all from one sample in a study of T-cell memory formation after mild COVID-19. Each CDR3 protein gets one entry after TCRdb re-called the 5' RACE reads with MiXCR. The sample contains tens of thousands of distinct CDR3 sequences, around 15% of which appear only once. Sequencing was done on a sample of PBMCs or a T cell subset sorted from them (not recorded which). Receptors originate from an adult woman who had mild COVID-19 (a few samples of this study predate the infection). Cell type and time point are not known. CDR3s include the opening cysteine and the closing phenylalanine or tryptophan. D genes are given only for firm matches. Rows give clone size only sometimes, using once, few, many, or a class for an expanded clone.

abundance	j_gene	d_gene	v_gene	CDR3nt	CDR3aa
NA	TRBJ1-1	NA	TRBV29-1	TGCAGCGTTTGGATGAACACTGAAGCTTTCTTT	CSVWMNTEAFF
NA	TRBJ2-7	TRBD1	TRBV6-5	TGTGCCAGCAGTTACTCGAGATCAGGGGGCGGCTACGAGCAGTACTTC	CASSYSRSGGGYEQYF
NA	TRBJ1-1	NA	TRBV15	TGTGCCACCAGCAGAGACTGGGGGGGGGCTGAAGCTTTCTTT	CATSRDWGGAEAFF
few	TRBJ1-1	NA	TRBV4-3	TGCGCCAGCAGCCAAGACCGGGGGTTAGGCACTGAAGCTTTCTTT	CASSQDRGLGTEAFF
NA	TRBJ2-7	NA	TRBV4-1	TGCGCCAGCAGCCAATATTTGGGGGGAACCTACGAGCAGTACTTC	CASSQYLGGTYEQYF
NA	TRBJ2-5	NA	TRBV7-9	TGTGCCAGCAGGCATATCCACGAGACCCAGTACTTC	CASRHIHETQYF
NA	TRBJ2-7	TRBD2	TRBV5-1	TGCGCCAGCAGCTTGGAGGCGGGAGGGGCCTACGAGCAGTACTTC	CASSLEAGGAYEQYF
few	TRBJ2-4	NA	TRBV4-2	TGTGCCAGCCTGGGGGTAGCCAAAAACATTCAGTACTTC	CASLGVAKNIQYF
few	TRBJ2-2	NA	TRBV4-1	TGCGCCAGCAGTGGTGCGGGAAGGAACACCGGGGAGCTGTTTTTT	CASSGAGRNTGELFF
NA	TRBJ2-1	TRBD2	TRBV14	TGTGCCAGCAGCCAAGATGGACTAGCGGGACTCCGCAATGAGCAGTTCTTC	CASSQDGLAGLRNEQFF
NA	TRBJ2-1	NA	TRBV30	TGTGCCTGGAGTGGGCCAGCCTACAATGAGCAGTTCTTC	CAWSGPAYNEQFF
few	TRBJ2-3	NA	TRBV5-1	TGCGCCAGCAGCGTGGCTTTCCCAGGCACAGATACGCAGTATTTT	CASSVAFPGTDTQYF
few	TRBJ1-2	NA	TRBV27	TGTGCCAGCTCATGGAAAGGGGGGCTGACTTATGGCTACACCTTC	CASSWKGGLTYGYTF
NA	TRBJ2-3	NA	TRBV11-3	TGTGCCAGCAGCCCCCCTTTATGGGATACGCAGTATTTT	CASSPPLWDTQYF
few	TRBJ1-2	NA	TRBV29-1	TGCAGAGCAGGGTCCGACTATGGCTACACCTTC	CRAGSDYGYTF
NA	TRBJ1-2	TRBD1	TRBV15	TGTGCCACCAGCAGAGATTGGTCAGAAAGTGCAGGGGGCTATGGCTACACCTTC	CATSRDWSESAGGYGYTF
NA	TRBJ2-7	NA	TRBV12-3/TRBV12-4	TGTGCCAGCAGTTTGAAACAGGGAGGCGAGCAGTACTTC	CASSLKQGGEQYF
few	TRBJ2-4	TRBD1	TRBV4-1	TGCGCCAGCAGCCAGGGACAGGCGCCGGCCAAAAACATTCAGTACTTC	CASSQGQAPAKNIQYF
few	TRBJ2-6	TRBD2	TRBV30	TGTGCCTGTCTCGGCGGGGGTTATTTCTCTGGGGCCAACGTCCTGACTTTC	CACLGGGYFSGANVLTF
NA	TRBJ2-5	NA	TRBV9	TGTGCCAGCAGCATAGATCTCCCGGGGTTGGAGACCCAGTACTTC	CASSIDLPGLETQYF
NA	TRBJ2-4	TRBD1	TRBV9	TGTGCCAGCAGCGTAGGACAGGGCGGAAACATTCAGTACTTC	CASSVGQGGNIQYF
few	TRBJ2-6	NA	TRBV15	TGTGCCACCAGCACTCCCCGCTCTGGGGCCAACGTCCTGACTTTC	CATSTPRSGANVLTF
NA	TRBJ2-1	TRBD2	TRBV4-2	TGTGCCAGCAGCCAAGAGAGGCGCCTAGCGGGGTACAATGAGCAGTTCTTC	CASSQERRLAGYNEQFF
many	TRBJ2-7	NA	TRBV5-1	TGCGCCAGCAGCCCGAGGACGGGATACGAGCAGTACTTC	CASSPRTGYEQYF
few	TRBJ2-7	NA	TRBV7-8	TGTGCCAGCAGCCTTTATCGCCTACCGGGCCCCACATCCTACGAGCAGTACTTC	CASSLYRLPGPTSYEQYF
NA	TRBJ2-4	NA	TRBV15	TGTGCCACCAGCAGAGAGGGGGCGGGGTCGGACATTCAGTACTTC	CATSREGAGSDIQYF
NA	TRBJ2-2	TRBD1	TRBV24-1	TGTGCCACCAGTGATAAGAGACAGGGGTCGAACACCGGGGAGCTGTTTTTT	CATSDKRQGSNTGELFF
few	TRBJ2-2	NA	TRBV29-1	TGCAGCGTTGCCGTAGGGGTGAACACCGGGGAGCTGTTTTTT	CSVAVGVNTGELFF
few	TRBJ2-1	TRBD2	TRBV29-1	TGCAGCGTTGACGTCCCGACTAGCGGGGCCTACAATGAGCAGTTCTTC	CSVDVPTSGAYNEQFF
few	TRBJ1-1	TRBD1	TRBV29-1	TGCAGCGTTGTAGGAGCGACAGGGGCGGTCGACACTGAAGCTTTCTTT	CSVVGATGAVDTEAFF
few	TRBJ1-1	NA	TRBV11-3	TGTGCCAGCAGCTGGGCGGAGGGGCCCGAGGGAGCCACTGAAGCTTTCTTT	CASSWAEGPEGATEAFF
NA	TRBJ2-3	TRBD1	TRBV7-9	TGTGCCAGCAGCTCCTACGGACAGGGTACTGATACGCAGTATTTT	CASSSYGQGTDTQYF
few	TRBJ2-5	TRBD2	TRBV6-2/TRBV6-3	TGTGCCAGCAGTTACTCTCTAGCGGGGAGACAAGAGACCCAGTACTTC	CASSYSLAGRQETQYF
many	TRBJ2-7	NA	TRBV20-1	TGCAGTGCTAGAAGTCAAGAGGGGGGCTACGAGCAGTACTTC	CSARSQEGGYEQYF
few	TRBJ1-1	NA	TRBV27	TGTGCCAGCAGTTATTCGACAGGGAACACTGAAGCTTTCTTT	CASSYSTGNTEAFF
NA	TRBJ2-3	NA	TRBV5-4	TGTGCCAGCAGCTTGGGTGTAGCGGCGCCTAGCACAGATACGCAGTATTTT	CASSLGVAAPSTDTQYF
few	TRBJ2-7	TRBD1	TRBV20-1	TGCAGTGCCCCGGGACAGGGGGCCTACGAGCAGTACTTC	CSAPGQGAYEQYF
NA	TRBJ1-2	NA	TRBV5-1	TGCGCCAGCAGCTCCGGGGCGGATTATGGCTACACCTTC	CASSSGADYGYTF
NA	TRBJ2-1	NA	TRBV6-2/TRBV6-3	TGTGCCAGCAGTTACTCTCCCGATTACAATGAGCAGTTCTTC	CASSYSPDYNEQFF
NA	TRBJ2-7	TRBD2	TRBV12-3/TRBV12-4	TGTGCCAGCAGTTTTAGACCCCTAGCGGGGGGCTCCTACGAGCAGTACTTC	CASSFRPLAGGSYEQYF
NA	TRBJ2-7	NA	TRBV7-2	TGTGCCAGCAGCCCGTCCGTTTCGTACGAGCAGTACTTC	CASSPSVSYEQYF
few	TRBJ2-1	NA	TRBV6-5	TGTGCCAGCAGGCTAGCGAATGAGCAGTTCTTC	CASRLANEQFF
NA	TRBJ2-4	NA	TRBV12-3/TRBV12-4	TGTGCCAGCAGTTCGGGCGCGACCATTCAGTACTTC	CASSSGATIQYF
NA	TRBJ1-6	NA	TRBV24-1	TGTGCCACCAGTTCTGCGGGCCAGAATTCACCCCTCCACTTT	CATSSAGQNSPLHF
few	TRBJ2-7	NA	TRBV5-1	TGCGCCAGCAGCTTGTTTCCGTCCGCCTACGAGCAGTACTTC	CASSLFPSAYEQYF
NA	TRBJ2-3	NA	TRBV18	TGTGCCAGCTCACCCCGGGACCGCACAGATACGCAGTATTTT	CASSPRDRTDTQYF
few	TRBJ2-7	NA	TRBV21-1	TGTGCCAGCAGCAGGGGCCAGGTGTTTAACCCCTATTCCCCGGTCTCCTACGAGCAGTACTTC	CASSRGQVFNPYSPVSYEQYF
NA	TRBJ1-1	TRBD1	TRBV6-5	TGTGCCAGCAGTCTATCAGACAGGGGGTACACTGAAGCTTTCTTT	CASSLSDRGYTEAFF
few	TRBJ2-2	NA	TRBV19	TGTGCCAGTAGTTACGGCAGCGTGGTCGGGGAGCTGTTTTTT	CASSYGSVVGELFF
many	TRBJ2-1	TRBD2	TRBV19	TGTGCCAGTAGTGGGGGAGGGGACTACAATGAGCAGTTCTTC	CASSGGGDYNEQFF